These T cell receptor beta chains were read from a single sample in a study of T cell responses to AZD1222 COVID-19 vaccine. TCRdb's table, derived via immunoSEQ multiplex PCR, lists solely in-frame clones and lacks some. The sample comprises fewer than 200,000 clones, over 75% of which are singletons, and over 4% rests with the top ten. Sequencing used peripheral blood, obtained 28 days after the second AZD1222 dose. The receptors were gathered from an adult who received the AZD1222 COVID-19 vaccine. The CDR3 runs from the conserved cysteine through the conserved F or W. Fields, in order: clone size, D gene, J gene, V gene, CDR3 protein, CDR3 DNA. D genes are given only for firm matches. Size is omitted from some rows. Given values are once, few, many or a class for expanded clones.

>once|NA|TRBJ2-3|TRBV5-6
CASSLGGRGDTQYF
TGTGCCAGCAGCTTGGGGGGGCGCGGAGATACGCAGTATTTT
>NA|TRBD1|TRBJ1-2|TRBV5-4
CASSGTYRGDTYGYTF
TGTGCCAGCAGCGGAACATACAGGGGGGATACCTATGGCTACACCTTC
>NA|TRBD1|TRBJ1-4|TRBV3-1/TRBV3-2
CASSRAQGQDEKLFF
TGTGCCAGCAGCCGAGCACAGGGGCAGGATGAAAAACTGTTTTTT
>NA|TRBD1|TRBJ2-7|TRBV18
CASSQGQTNEQYF
TGTGCCAGCTCACAGGGACAGACCAACGAGCAGTACTTC
>NA|NA|TRBJ1-1|TRBV5-4
CASSFALGDNTEAFF
TGTGCCAGCAGCTTCGCCTTAGGGGATAACACTGAAGCTTTCTTT
>NA|TRBD1|TRBJ1-1|TRBV27
CASKGQAINTEAFF
TGTGCCAGCAAGGGACAGGCCATAAACACTGAAGCTTTCTTT
>NA|NA|TRBJ1-2|TRBV3-1/TRBV3-2
CASSQGPRVGYTF
TGTGCCAGCAGCCAAGGCCCCAGGGTAGGCTACACCTTC
>NA|NA|TRBJ1-1|TRBV2
CASTGVNTEAFF
TGTGCCAGCACAGGGGTGAACACTGAAGCTTTCTTT
>NA|NA|TRBJ2-1|TRBV9
CASSVRPNEQFF
TGTGCCAGCAGCGTCAGACCCAATGAGCAGTTCTTC
>NA|NA|TRBJ1-1|TRBV7-9
CASTGSSRSNTEAFF
TGTGCCAGCACCGGATCAAGCAGGTCGAACACTGAAGCTTTCTTT
>NA|NA|TRBJ2-1|TRBV29-1
CSVGEMGQFF
TGCAGCGTTGGCGAAATGGGGCAGTTCTTC
>NA|NA|TRBJ1-2|TRBV28
CASSLPRSGNYGYTF
TGTGCCAGCAGTTTACCGAGGTCCGGTAACTATGGCTACACCTTC
>NA|NA|TRBJ2-5|TRBV7-8
CASSWRTQETQYF
TGTGCCAGCAGCTGGCGGACCCAAGAGACCCAGTACTTC
>NA|TRBD2|TRBJ2-5|TRBV6-5
CASSYPSGEGGTQYF
TGTGCCAGCAGTTATCCTAGCGGGGAGGGGGGGACCCAGTACTTC
>NA|NA|TRBJ2-7|TRBV24-1
CATSEYRHYEQYF
TGTGCCACCAGTGAGTACAGGCACTACGAGCAGTACTTC
>once|TRBD1|TRBJ1-1|TRBV7-9
CASSSPEGTVNTEAFF
TGTGCCAGCAGCTCGCCGGAGGGGACAGTAAACACTGAAGCTTTCTTT
>NA|NA|TRBJ1-5|TRBV18
CASSPRGNRDQPQHF
TGTGCCAGCTCACCACGGGGTAACAGAGATCAGCCCCAGCATTTT
>NA|NA|TRBJ1-3|TRBV30
CAGLRFGGNTIYF
TGTGCCGGACTAAGGTTTGGTGGAAACACCATATATTTT
>NA|TRBD1|TRBJ2-3|TRBV6-2/TRBV6-3
CASSYGRGGPHTDTQYF
TGTGCCAGCAGTTACGGTCGAGGGGGCCCCCACACAGATACGCAGTATTTT
>NA|TRBD2|TRBJ2-1|TRBV9
CASSPALREGIYEQFF
TGTGCCAGCAGCCCCGCCTTACGGGAGGGGATATATGAGCAGTTCTTC
>NA|NA|TRBJ1-1|TRBV24-1
CATSDFVQPALTEAFF
TGTGCCACCAGTGATTTTGTACAGCCCGCCCTCACTGAAGCTTTCTTT
>NA|TRBD1|TRBJ1-5|TRBV6-5
CASSPDRVAAQPQHF
TGTGCCAGCAGTCCGGACAGGGTGGCGGCTCAGCCCCAGCATTTT
>NA|TRBD1|TRBJ2-1|TRBV5-4
CASSPQGLDNEQFF
TGTGCCAGCAGCCCACAGGGGCTAGACAATGAGCAGTTCTTC
>NA|NA|TRBJ2-1|TRBV7-3
CASSLLGEYNEQFF
TGTGCCAGCAGCTTATTGGGGGAGTACAATGAGCAGTTCTTC